This is a list of T cell receptor beta chains from one sample in a study of T cells in Graves' hyperthyroidism and ophthalmopathy. TCRdb re-derived calls from the multiplex PCR reads in MiXCR, one entry per CDR3 protein. The data show roughly 380,000 distinct CDR3 sequences, under 20% seen once. What was sequenced was blood. The receptors here all came from a woman between 18 and 29 years old with Graves' hyperthyroidism. Both conserved end residues are part of each CDR3. D genes are given only for firm matches. Part of the rows lack a size; the others show once, few, many or a class for expanded clones.

J gene: TRBJ1-1
D gene: -
V gene: TRBV28
clone size: many
CDR3 length: 13
CDR3 DNA: TGTGCCAGCAGTACGGCCTTCCCAAGCCAAGCTTTCTTT
CDR3 protein: CASSTAFPSQAFF

J gene: TRBJ2-5
D gene: TRBD1
V gene: TRBV10-2
clone size: many
CDR3 length: 16
CDR3 DNA: TGCGCCAGCAGTGATATCTCGGGACAGGGGTGGGAGACCCAGTACTTC
CDR3 protein: CASSDISGQGWETQYF

J gene: TRBJ1-1
D gene: -
V gene: TRBV12-3/TRBV12-4
clone size: many
CDR3 length: 11
CDR3 DNA: TGTGCCAGCAGTCTGGAAGCAAAAGCTTTCTTT
CDR3 protein: CASSLEAKAFF

J gene: TRBJ1-2
D gene: -
V gene: TRBV13
clone size: few
CDR3 length: 14
CDR3 DNA: TGTGCCAGCAGCTTAGATCGCCGCCCGTATGGCTACACCTTC
CDR3 protein: CASSLDRRPYGYTF

J gene: TRBJ1-1
D gene: -
V gene: TRBV27
clone size: many
CDR3 length: 13
CDR3 DNA: TGTGCCAGCAAAGGTGGGTTCGACACTGAAGCTTTCTTT
CDR3 protein: CASKGGFDTEAFF

J gene: TRBJ2-7
D gene: -
V gene: TRBV6-5
clone size: -
CDR3 length: 14
CDR3 DNA: TGTGCCAGCAGTTACGGCCAGAACTCCTACGAGCAGTACTTC
CDR3 protein: CASSYGQNSYEQYF

J gene: TRBJ2-5
D gene: -
V gene: TRBV3-1
clone size: many
CDR3 length: 16
CDR3 DNA: TGTGCCAGCAGCCAAGATCAGCGACTTCCCCCGGGGACCCAGTACTTC
CDR3 protein: CASSQDQRLPPGTQYF

J gene: TRBJ2-4
D gene: -
V gene: TRBV20-1
clone size: few
CDR3 length: 15
CDR3 DNA: TGCAGTGCTAGAGTCACCCCGGTAGCCAAAAACATTAAGTACTTC
CDR3 protein: CSARVTPVAKNIKYF

J gene: TRBJ1-2
D gene: -
V gene: TRBV5-1
clone size: many
CDR3 length: 14
CDR3 DNA: TGCGCCAGCAGCTCAGTGTCAGCTAACTATGGCTACACCTTC
CDR3 protein: CASSSVSANYGYTF

J gene: TRBJ1-1
D gene: TRBD1
V gene: TRBV2
clone size: many
CDR3 length: 13
CDR3 DNA: TGTGCCAGCAGTCCGGATACAGGGGCTGAAGCTTTCTTT
CDR3 protein: CASSPDTGAEAFF

J gene: TRBJ1-1
D gene: -
V gene: TRBV12-3/TRBV12-4
clone size: -
CDR3 length: 13
CDR3 DNA: TGTGCCAGCAGTTTAACAGGCCGTACTGAAGCTTTCTTT
CDR3 protein: CASSLTGRTEAFF

J gene: TRBJ1-2
D gene: -
V gene: TRBV6-1
clone size: many
CDR3 length: 15
CDR3 DNA: TGTGCCAGCAGTGAACTTTGGGGGGTTGGCTATGGCTACACCTTC
CDR3 protein: CASSELWGVGYGYTF

J gene: TRBJ2-7
D gene: -
V gene: TRBV30
clone size: many
CDR3 length: 13
CDR3 DNA: TGTGCCTGGAGTCCGTCAGGGCGCCACGAGCAGTACTTC
CDR3 protein: CAWSPSGRHEQYF

J gene: TRBJ1-1
D gene: -
V gene: TRBV6-1
clone size: -
CDR3 length: 14
CDR3 DNA: TGTGCCAGCAGGCCCGGGACTCACCACACTGAAGCTTTCTTT
CDR3 protein: CASRPGTHHTEAFF

J gene: TRBJ1-1
D gene: -
V gene: TRBV2
clone size: many
CDR3 length: 13
CDR3 DNA: TGTGCCAGCGGGCCTCCACCGAACACTGAAGCTTTCTTT
CDR3 protein: CASGPPPNTEAFF

J gene: TRBJ2-5
D gene: TRBD2
V gene: TRBV6-5
clone size: once
CDR3 length: 15
CDR3 DNA: TGTGCCAGCAGTTACGGCGGGGGGGGCCTAAAGACCCAGTACTTC
CDR3 protein: CASSYGGGGLKTQYF

J gene: TRBJ1-5
D gene: -
V gene: TRBV24-1
clone size: once
CDR3 length: 12
CDR3 DNA: TGTGCCATCGGGTCGTCCGATCAGCCCCAGCATTTT
CDR3 protein: CAIGSSDQPQHF

J gene: TRBJ1-2
D gene: -
V gene: TRBV28
clone size: -
CDR3 length: 13
CDR3 DNA: TGTGCCAGCAGTTGGGGGGGGGGATTGGGCTACACCTTC
CDR3 protein: CASSWGGGLGYTF

J gene: TRBJ1-3
D gene: TRBD1
V gene: TRBV6-5
clone size: many
CDR3 length: 14
CDR3 DNA: TGTGCCAGCAGACGGACAGGGGCTGGAAACACCATATATTTT
CDR3 protein: CASRRTGAGNTIYF

J gene: TRBJ1-5
D gene: -
V gene: TRBV3-1
clone size: -
CDR3 length: 14
CDR3 DNA: TGTGCCAGCAGCCACTACAGGGACAATCAGCCCCAGCATTTT
CDR3 protein: CASSHYRDNQPQHF

J gene: TRBJ2-2
D gene: -
V gene: TRBV20-1
clone size: many
CDR3 length: 11
CDR3 DNA: TGCAGTGCTAGAGATTCATCGGAACTGTTTTTT
CDR3 protein: CSARDSSELFF

J gene: TRBJ1-2
D gene: -
V gene: TRBV6-2/TRBV6-3
clone size: -
CDR3 length: 14
CDR3 DNA: TGTGCCAGCAGCTCTGCTGAGGACTTTGATGGCTACACCTTC
CDR3 protein: CASSSAEDFDGYTF

J gene: TRBJ1-1
D gene: -
V gene: TRBV6-1
clone size: -
CDR3 length: 13
CDR3 DNA: TGTGCCAGCTGTGAGCAGGAGAACACTGAAGCTTTCTTT
CDR3 protein: CASCEQENTEAFF

J gene: TRBJ1-1
D gene: -
V gene: TRBV18
clone size: -
CDR3 length: 15
CDR3 DNA: TGTGCCAGCTCGCCTTGGTTGGGCGGGCGGACTGAAGCTTTCTTT
CDR3 protein: CASSPWLGGRTEAFF

J gene: TRBJ2-5
D gene: -
V gene: TRBV30
clone size: many
CDR3 length: 13
CDR3 DNA: TGTGCCTGGGTCCAAGGGGGTGCTGAGACCCAGTACTTC
CDR3 protein: CAWVQGGAETQYF

J gene: TRBJ2-5
D gene: TRBD2
V gene: TRBV11-2
clone size: many
CDR3 length: 20
CDR3 DNA: TGTGCCAGCAGCCCCGGGGGACTAGCGGGGGGACCATTCTCCCAAGAGACCCAGTACTTC
CDR3 protein: CASSPGGLAGGPFSQETQYF

J gene: TRBJ2-7
D gene: -
V gene: TRBV12-5
clone size: many
CDR3 length: 14
CDR3 DNA: TGTGCTAGTGGTTTGCCCCCGGACAGCTACGAGCAGTACTTC
CDR3 protein: CASGLPPDSYEQYF

J gene: TRBJ1-1
D gene: -
V gene: TRBV15
clone size: -
CDR3 length: 13
CDR3 DNA: TGTGCCACCAGCAGAGATCTCACAGAGGAAGCTTTCTTT
CDR3 protein: CATSRDLTEEAFF

J gene: TRBJ1-2
D gene: TRBD1
V gene: TRBV5-1
clone size: many
CDR3 length: 17
CDR3 DNA: TGCGCCAGCAGCCACCTCGGGACAGGGCTGACTAACTATGGCTACACCTTC
CDR3 protein: CASSHLGTGLTNYGYTF

J gene: TRBJ1-3
D gene: -
V gene: TRBV12-3/TRBV12-4
clone size: -
CDR3 length: 14
CDR3 DNA: TGTGCCAGCAGTTTTGGGATCTCTGGAAACACCATATATTTT
CDR3 protein: CASSFGISGNTIYF

J gene: TRBJ1-1
D gene: TRBD1
V gene: TRBV19
clone size: many
CDR3 length: 13
CDR3 DNA: TGTGCCAGTAGTGAAACCGGGACAGAAGAAGCTTTCTTT
CDR3 protein: CASSETGTEEAFF

J gene: TRBJ1-6
D gene: -
V gene: TRBV9
clone size: -
CDR3 length: 13
CDR3 DNA: TGTGCCAGCGGGGCAGAATATAATTCACCCCTCCACTTT
CDR3 protein: CASGAEYNSPLHF

J gene: TRBJ1-5
D gene: -
V gene: TRBV5-5
clone size: -
CDR3 length: 13
CDR3 DNA: TGTGCCAGCAGCCAAGGGGCTTCTCGGCCCCAGCATTTT
CDR3 protein: CASSQGASRPQHF

J gene: TRBJ1-1
D gene: -
V gene: TRBV11-2
clone size: many
CDR3 length: 17
CDR3 DNA: TGTGCCAGCAGCTTAGTATGGGCAGGGGTCATGAACACTGAAGCTTTCTTT
CDR3 protein: CASSLVWAGVMNTEAFF

J gene: TRBJ2-5
D gene: TRBD2
V gene: TRBV10-1
clone size: -
CDR3 length: 13
CDR3 DNA: TGCGCCAGCAGTCCTAGCGGGACGGAGACCCAGTACTTC
CDR3 protein: CASSPSGTETQYF

J gene: TRBJ1-1
D gene: -
V gene: TRBV20-1
clone size: many
CDR3 length: 13
CDR3 DNA: TGCAGTGCTAGCAGACAGGCGCACACTGAAGCTTTCTTT
CDR3 protein: CSASRQAHTEAFF

J gene: TRBJ1-5
D gene: TRBD1
V gene: TRBV15
clone size: many
CDR3 length: 15
CDR3 DNA: TGTGCCACCAGCAGAACAGGGGGCGCCGGGCAGCCCCAGCATTTT
CDR3 protein: CATSRTGGAGQPQHF

J gene: TRBJ2-5
D gene: -
V gene: TRBV15
clone size: -
CDR3 length: 15
CDR3 DNA: TGTGCCACCAGCAGAGATGATGGGCTCCAAGAGACCCAGTACTTC
CDR3 protein: CATSRDDGLQETQYF

J gene: TRBJ2-5
D gene: TRBD1
V gene: TRBV12-3/TRBV12-4
clone size: many
CDR3 length: 13
CDR3 DNA: TGTGCCAGTGAAGGACAGGGATCGGAGACCAAGTACTTC
CDR3 protein: CASEGQGSETKYF

J gene: TRBJ2-5
D gene: -
V gene: TRBV12-5
clone size: -
CDR3 length: 14
CDR3 DNA: TGTGCTAGTGGTTTCGGGACTGGTAGAGAGACCCAGTACTTC
CDR3 protein: CASGFGTGRETQYF

J gene: TRBJ1-1
D gene: -
V gene: TRBV29-1
clone size: many
CDR3 length: 14
CDR3 DNA: TGCAGCGTCACACTGATGGCGGGGTCTACTGAAGCTTTCTTT
CDR3 protein: CSVTLMAGSTEAFF

J gene: TRBJ1-5
D gene: -
V gene: TRBV20-1
clone size: many
CDR3 length: 15
CDR3 DNA: TGCAGTGCTAGTGATTTACGGTTTAGCAATCAGCCCCAGCATTTT
CDR3 protein: CSASDLRFSNQPQHF

J gene: TRBJ2-3
D gene: -
V gene: TRBV7-8
clone size: many
CDR3 length: 14
CDR3 DNA: TGTGCCAGCAGCTGGCGTGGGCCTACAGATACGCAGTATTTT
CDR3 protein: CASSWRGPTDTQYF

J gene: TRBJ1-2
D gene: -
V gene: TRBV2
clone size: many
CDR3 length: 14
CDR3 DNA: TGTGCCAGCAGTGAAGGGGACGCTAACTATGGCTACACCTTC
CDR3 protein: CASSEGDANYGYTF

J gene: TRBJ1-1
D gene: -
V gene: TRBV27
clone size: many
CDR3 length: 13
CDR3 DNA: TGTGCCAGCAGTTCCGGCCCGAACACTGAAGCTTTCTTT
CDR3 protein: CASSSGPNTEAFF

J gene: TRBJ1-3
D gene: -
V gene: TRBV6-5
clone size: many
CDR3 length: 15
CDR3 DNA: TGTGCCAGCAGTTACGACCTGAACTCTGGAAACACCATATATTTT
CDR3 protein: CASSYDLNSGNTIYF

J gene: TRBJ1-6
D gene: -
V gene: TRBV6-1
clone size: few
CDR3 length: 18
CDR3 DNA: TGTGCCAGCAGTGGGGGCCGGAGGGGGGGCTCCTATAATTCACCCCTCCACTTT
CDR3 protein: CASSGGRRGGSYNSPLHF

J gene: TRBJ2-7
D gene: -
V gene: TRBV11-2
clone size: -
CDR3 length: 14
CDR3 DNA: TGTGCCAGCAGCTTAAACGGAGCGTTCAACGAGCAGTACTTC
CDR3 protein: CASSLNGAFNEQYF

J gene: TRBJ1-2
D gene: -
V gene: TRBV29-1
clone size: many
CDR3 length: 12
CDR3 DNA: TGCAGCGTTGTGGCCGAGGACTATGGCTACACCTTC
CDR3 protein: CSVVAEDYGYTF

J gene: TRBJ1-2
D gene: -
V gene: TRBV29-1
clone size: many
CDR3 length: 12
CDR3 DNA: TGCAGCGCGGCACGGGGGAAAGAGGGCTACACCTTC
CDR3 protein: CSAARGKEGYTF

J gene: TRBJ2-7
D gene: -
V gene: TRBV7-2
clone size: many
CDR3 length: 12
CDR3 DNA: TGTGCCAGCAGCTTAGTTTATAACGAGCAGTACTTC
CDR3 protein: CASSLVYNEQYF

J gene: TRBJ2-5
D gene: TRBD2
V gene: TRBV15
clone size: many
CDR3 length: 15
CDR3 DNA: TGTGCCACCAGCAATCGTCTAGCGGGGGGAGAGACCCAGTACTTC
CDR3 protein: CATSNRLAGGETQYF

J gene: TRBJ2-7
D gene: TRBD2
V gene: TRBV5-6
clone size: many
CDR3 length: 18
CDR3 DNA: TGTGCCAGCAGCTCGGAGGACCTTATAGCGGGGTGGGCCTACGAGCAGTACTTC
CDR3 protein: CASSSEDLIAGWAYEQYF

J gene: TRBJ2-5
D gene: TRBD1
V gene: TRBV5-4
clone size: -
CDR3 length: 15
CDR3 DNA: TGTGCCAGCAGCTTGGGACAGGGGGCTGTGGAGACCCAGTACTTC
CDR3 protein: CASSLGQGAVETQYF

J gene: TRBJ1-1
D gene: -
V gene: TRBV7-9
clone size: many
CDR3 length: 14
CDR3 DNA: TGTGCCAGCAGCTTTGGGTTATTGAACACTGAAGCTTTCTTT
CDR3 protein: CASSFGLLNTEAFF